This T cell receptor (beta chain) was captured in a study of blood T cell repertoires in COVID-19. About the study: Sites across the United States, Italy and Spain contributed samples from acute and convalescent COVID-19. T cells, B-cell-depleted T cells, or PBMCs supplied cDNA or gDNA.

Participant reports of clinical history set cohort assignment. Source study methods: Estimation of nucleated cell counts was performed using reference gene primer amplification. Data came from immunoSEQ multiplex PCR; TCRdb stores just in-frame clones and leaves some out. V and J calls and clone size come straight from that table; D and trimming were deduced from the DNA. The sample contains about 57,000 clones, about four fifths of which appear only once. V shed 5 bases, J shed 0 bases, and the junction held 12 bases outside the gene matches. Germline values: CDR1 SGHAT, CDR2 FQNNGV. The CDR3 consists of 19 residues.

Input material: PBMCs or T cells enriched from blood (not recorded which). This TCR was sampled from a woman aged 40 to 49 with acute COVID-19. The chain links TRBV11-2 to TRBJ2-1, with 11 positions matching TRBD2. The CDR3 DNA reads as TGTGCCAGCAGCATTCGGACTAGCGGGCTTTCCAGCTCCTACAATGAGCAGTTCTTC. It is translated as CASSIRTSGLSSSYNEQFF.